Shown below are 21 T cell receptor beta chains from a single sample sequenced in a study of blood T cell repertoires in COVID-19. Measured with immunoSEQ multiplex PCR; TCRdb has only the in-frame clones, and not every one. The data show about 220,000 clones, 84% seen once. Sequenced input: peripheral blood. The receptors stem from a woman aged 60-75 years with acute or convalescent COVID-19.

This rearrangement joins TRBV5-1 to TRBJ1-1, with D possibly matching TRBD1 (5 bases). Trimming took off 4 bases at V and 0 bases at J, with 10 bases between the two ends. The CDR3 runs to 14 residues. Per the germline V gene, CDR1 is SGHRS and CDR2 is YFSETQ. CDR3 amino acids: CASSPDRLNTEAFF. The CDR3 DNA follows: TGCGCCAGCAGCCCCGACAGACTGAACACTGAAGCTTTCTTT.

In its sample, this clone was seen once. CDR3 coding DNA: TGTGCCAGCAGCTCGGGACTAGCTAGAGATACGCAGTATTTT. This gives the protein CASSSGLARDTQYF. The chain links TRBV7-3 to TRBJ2-3, with TRBD2 matching 9 bases. V shed 4 bases, J shed 5 bases, and the junction held 4 bases outside the gene matches. From germline, CDR1 is SGHTA and CDR2 FQGTGA. This CDR3 is built from 14 residues.

This chain joins TRBV5-4 and TRBJ2-7; 8 bases are shared with TRBD1. V dropped 5 bases and J dropped 6; count of bases not matched to a gene: 7. The germline V gene has CDR1 SGHNT and CDR2 YYREEE (reference sequence). CDR3 size: 13 residues. The CDR3 sequence is CASSRDRTLEQYF. The CDR3 region has the DNA TGTGCCAGCAGTAGGGACAGGACCCTCGAGCAGTACTTC.

The chain employs TRBV19 and TRBJ1-1; D is undetermined. This CDR3 spans 14 amino acids. Germline V gives CDR1 LNHDA, CDR2 SQIVND (reference sequence). Deletions cut 3 bases from V and 0 bases from J, with 8 bases between. In DNA, the CDR3 is TGTGCCAGTAGTATTAGACTCATGAACACTGAAGCTTTCTTT. Its protein product is CASSIRLMNTEAFF.

V is TRBV6-5 and J is TRBJ1-1; D uncertain. With 7 bases removed from V and 5 bases from J, the gap between germline ends came to 14 bases. Germline CDR1 MNHEY, CDR2 SVGAGI. The CDR3 is made up of 13 amino acids. As DNA, the CDR3 is TGTGCCAGCACCAATGCGGGAACAACTGAAGCTTTCTTT. It yields the protein CASTNAGTTEAFF.

The chain couples TRBV4-2 to TRBJ1-5, with D possibly being TRBD1 (6 bases). Trimming removed 1 base from V and 3 bases from J, with 10 bases in between. The length of the CDR3 is 15 residues. CDR1 and CDR2 from the germline V gene are LGHNA and YNFKEQ. The CDR3 spells CASSQGGQFNQPQHF. The CDR3 DNA reads TGTGCCAGCAGCCAAGGAGGACAGTTCAATCAGCCCCAGCATTTT.

The V gene is TRBV6-1, the J gene TRBJ1-4; D call uncertain. The V gene lost 4 bases and the J gene lost 0 bases, with 12 bases spanning the gap. Germline V gene lookup returns CDR1 MNHNS and CDR2 SASEGT. The CDR3 has 16 residues. CDR3 nucleotides: TGTGCCAGCAGTGCCGCGGCCGCGACAACTAATGAAAAACTGTTTTTT. As protein: CASSAAAATTNEKLFF.

This chain connects TRBV5-1 to TRBJ1-1; TRBD1 is a possible D gene (6 bases). This CDR3 region has 14 residues. The V end lost 4 bases, the J end lost 1 base, and 11 bases lay between the germline ends. Germline V gene sequence: CDR1 SGHRS, CDR2 YFSETQ. The CDR3 DNA reads as TGCGCCAGCAGCAGTGACAGGCCGAACACTGAAGCTTTCTTT. This codes for CASSSDRPNTEAFF.

With regard to this clone: One end of the junction varies from germline; a read error may be responsible. This chain joins TRBV20-1 and TRBJ1-2; 7 nucleotides align to TRBD1. This CDR3 region has 10 residues. Germline loops: CDR1 DFQATT, CDR2 SNEGSKA (reference sequence). The CDR3 region is CSARDWGQIF. The CDR3 coding sequence is TGCAGTGCTAGAGATTGGGGACAGATCTTC.

This chain joins TRBV5-4 and TRBJ2-5; the match to TRBD1 covers 10 bases. Germline lookup yields CDR1 SGHNT and CDR2 YYREEE (reference sequence). V was pared by 0 bases and J by 4 bases, with 0 bases of the junction left unmatched. The CDR3 extends over 14 amino acids. The CDR3: CASSLGTGGETQYF. The CDR3 nucleotides are TGTGCCAGCAGCTTGGGGACAGGGGGAGAGACCCAGTACTTC. Combining the CDR3 with reference TRBV5-4 and TRBJ2-5 gives the whole variable domain ETGVTQSPTHLIKTRGQQVTLRCSSQSGHNTVSWYQQALGQGPQFIFQYYREEENGRGNFPPRFSGLQFPNYSSELNVNALELDDSALYLCASSLGTGGETQYFGPGTRLLVL.

The genes are TRBV29-1 and TRBJ2-3; a weak D match, TRBD1 (5 bases). The V and J ends lost 3 bases and 7 bases respectively, with 8 bases between them. The length of the CDR3 is 11 residues. Germline V gives CDR1 SQVTM, CDR2 ANQGSEA. CDR3 in DNA: TGCAGCGTTGAGTCAGGGAATACGCAGTATTTT. The encoded protein is CSVESGNTQYF.

The count of this clone is one. This chain connects TRBV21-1 to TRBJ2-4; the table's D call, TRBD1, was not checked against the DNA. TRBV21-1 is noted as a pseudogene. The CDR3 length is 12 residues. The CDR3 DNA sequence: TGTGCCAGCAGCCATTTTACAGGCCCGGGGTACTTC. Amino acid sequence: CASSHFTGPGYF.

The chain recombines TRBV7-2 with TRBJ1-1; maybe TRBD1 (6 bases). V gave up 1 base and J gave up 6 bases, with 18 bases separating them. The germline V gene has CDR1 SGHTA and CDR2 FQGNSA. The CDR3 is made up of 16 amino acids. CDR3 bases: TGTGCCAGCAGCTTAGGCGGGCAGGGGATAATTTCTGAAGCTTTCTTT. Its protein product is CASSLGGQGIISEAFF.

This clone was seen a few times. The rearrangement joins TRBV20-1 to TRBJ2-1, with 9 bases identical to TRBD2. CDR1 is DFQATT and CDR2 is SNEGSKA in the germline V gene (reference sequence). V was pared by 3 bases and J by 1 base, with 4 bases of the junction left unmatched. There are 15 residues in the CDR3. The CDR3 DNA follows: TGCAGTGCTAGTGCGGGGGGGGTTTCCTACAATGAGCAGTTCTTC. Amino acid sequence: CSASAGGVSYNEQFF.

The rearrangement links TRBV15 to TRBJ1-2; D is ambiguous. Germline CDR1 and CDR2: LNHNV and YYDKDF (reference sequence). V was cut by 3 bases and J by 7 bases, with 6 bases left in between. The CDR3 consists of 11 residues. DNA for the CDR3: TGTGCCACCAGCAGCTTTTCTGGCTACACCTTC. As protein: CATSSFSGYTF. The full variable domain, with the rest looked up from reference TRBV15 and TRBJ1-2, is DAMVIQNPRYQVTQFGKPVTLSCSQTLNHNVMYWYQQKSSQAPKLLFHYYDKDFNNEADTPDNFQSRRPNTSFCFLDIRSPGLGDTAMYLCATSSFSGYTFGSGTRLTVV.

The chain is built from TRBV18 and TRBJ1-1, with D unresolved. Germline CDR1 KGHSH, CDR2 LQKENI. CDR3 length: 12 residues. V was clipped by 0 bases and J by 11 bases, with 10 bases between them. The CDR3 DNA reads TGTGCCAGCTCACCACCCGGCGGTAGCGCTTTCTTT. Residues: CASSPPGGSAFF.

The V and J genes are TRBV2 and TRBJ1-1; 7 positions agree with TRBD1. The junction had 19 bases not matched to a gene; V was cut back by 6 bases and J by 6 bases. In germline, CDR1 is SNHLY, CDR2 FYNNEI. CDR3 length equals 17 residues. The CDR3 here is CASSEWVWTGQGAEAFF. The CDR3 DNA sequence: TGTGCCAGCAGCGAATGGGTATGGACAGGCCAAGGGGCTGAAGCTTTCTTT.

The chain employs TRBV30 and TRBJ1-3; D unresolved. Trimming left V 0 bases short and J 5 bases short, with 8 bases between. The germline gives CDR1 GTSNPN, CDR2 SVGIG (reference sequence). The CDR3 consists of 13 residues. The CDR3 DNA sequence: TGTGCCTGGAGTGTACGGTTAAGAAACACCATATATTTT. Residues: CAWSVRLRNTIYF.

CDR3 sequence (DNA): TGTGCCAGCAGCCTTCAGGGGGCCACTGAAGCTTTCTTT. This gives the protein CASSLQGATEAFF. The chain carries TRBV4-2 and TRBJ1-1, with TRBD1 matching over 8 bases. With 4 bases clipped from V and 4 bases from J, the junction kept 2 bases outside the gene matches. This CDR3 has 13 residues. Germline CDR1 is LGHNA and CDR2 is YNFKEQ.

J is TRBJ1-2 and V is TRBV5-1; possibly TRBD1 for D (5 bases). The CDR3 totals 14 residues. CDR1 SGHRS and CDR2 YFSETQ come from the germline V gene. V was shortened by 0 bases and J by 1 base, with 7 bases between the two germline ends. The CDR3 nucleotides read TGCGCCAGCAGCTTGGGGGACTTTAACTATGGCTACACCTTC. Its protein product is CASSLGDFNYGYTF.

This rearrangement joins TRBV27 to TRBJ2-7, with 9 bases matching TRBD1. Germline CDR1 is MNHEY and CDR2 is SMNVEV (reference sequence). The junction had 9 bases not matched to a gene; V was cut back by 5 bases and J by 1 base. The CDR3 totals 16 residues. CDR3: CASSNRDRVSSYEQYF. The DNA for the CDR3 is TGTGCCAGCAGTAACCGGGACAGGGTTTCGTCCTACGAGCAGTACTTC.